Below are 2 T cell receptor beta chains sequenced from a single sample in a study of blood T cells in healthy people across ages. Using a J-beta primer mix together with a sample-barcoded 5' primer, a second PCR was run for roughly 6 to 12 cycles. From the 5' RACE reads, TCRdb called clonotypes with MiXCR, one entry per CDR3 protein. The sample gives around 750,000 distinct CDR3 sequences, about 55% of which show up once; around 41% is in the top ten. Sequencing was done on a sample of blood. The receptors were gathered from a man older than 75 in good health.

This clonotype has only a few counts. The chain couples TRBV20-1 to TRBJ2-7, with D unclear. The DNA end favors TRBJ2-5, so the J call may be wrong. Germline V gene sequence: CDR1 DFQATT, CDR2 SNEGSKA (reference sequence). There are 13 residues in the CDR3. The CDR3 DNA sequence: TGCAGTGCCCTACTTCGCGGCTCCGAGACCCAGTACTTC. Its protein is CSALLRGSETQYF.

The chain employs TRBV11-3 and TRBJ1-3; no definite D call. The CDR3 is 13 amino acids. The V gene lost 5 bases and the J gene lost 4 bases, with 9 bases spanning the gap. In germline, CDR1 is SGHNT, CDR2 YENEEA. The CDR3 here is CASSPTGGNTIYF. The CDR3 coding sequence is TGTGCCAGCAGCCCAACGGGCGGAAACACCATATATTTT.